A selection of T cell receptor beta chains follows, all from one sample in a study of OX40 agonist ivuxolimab in advanced cancers. Generated by immunoSEQ multiplex PCR, the TCRdb table keeps only in-frame clones and is missing some. The table shows fewer than 40,000 clones, with around 81% occurring only once. The material sequenced was CD4+ or CD8+ T cells sorted from blood, taken in a trial of the OX40 agonist ivuxolimab. The origin of the receptors is an adult with an advanced solid tumor such as melanoma, head and neck, liver or kidney cancer. Each CDR3 is given with its conserved first and last residue. Fields, in order: clone size, V gene, J gene, D gene, CDR3 length, CDR3 DNA, CDR3 protein. D genes are given only for firm matches. Not every row has a clone size; where given, it reads once, few, many or a size class.

>NA|TRBV6-1|TRBJ2-3|NA|16
TGTGCCAGCAGTGAAATTGCCGATACTAGCACAGATACGCAGTATTTT
CASSEIADTSTDTQYF
>NA|TRBV5-1|TRBJ2-4|TRBD2|14
TGCGCCAGCAGCTTGAGCGGGAGGTCAAACATTCAGTACTTC
CASSLSGRSNIQYF
>NA|TRBV28|TRBJ1-5|NA|13
TGTGCCAGCAGTTTATTGTTCGATCAGCCCCAGCATTTT
CASSLLFDQPQHF
>NA|TRBV6-6|TRBJ1-2|TRBD1|15
TGTGCCAGCAGTTACTATGACAGGGGGAGGGGGGGCTACACCTTC
CASSYYDRGRGGYTF
>few|TRBV7-3|TRBJ2-3|NA|13
TGTGCCAGCAAAGGCGGTGGGGGAGATACGCAGTATTTT
CASKGGGGDTQYF
>few|TRBV5-6|TRBJ1-1|NA|14
TGTGCCAGCAGCGGGGCTGGGCGGTCCACTGAAGCTTTCTTT
CASSGAGRSTEAFF
>NA|TRBV5-1|TRBJ1-5|NA|14
TGCGCCAGCAGCCTCGGGACTCAAGATCAGCCCCAGCATTTT
CASSLGTQDQPQHF
>NA|TRBV5-6|TRBJ2-4|NA|15
TGTGCCAGCAGCCCGTCCGGGACACAATTACACATTCAGTACTTC
CASSPSGTQLHIQYF
>NA|TRBV4-1|TRBJ1-3|NA|13
TGCGCCAGCAGCCAAGACTCTGGAAACACCATATATTTT
CASSQDSGNTIYF
>NA|TRBV5-8|TRBJ1-1|NA|14
TGTGCCAGCAGCTTGAGGCATATGAACACTGAAGCTTTCTTT
CASSLRHMNTEAFF
>NA|TRBV2|TRBJ2-7|TRBD2|15
TGTGCCAGCAGTGATCTGCTAGCGGACCCCTACGAGCAGTACTTC
CASSDLLADPYEQYF
>NA|TRBV5-5|TRBJ2-5|TRBD2|16
TGTGCCAGCAGCTGGGGCTGGGGCGGGGGACAAGAGACCCAGTACTTC
CASSWGWGGGQETQYF
>NA|TRBV28|TRBJ2-7|NA|11
TGTGCCAGCAGTTTGCGGGGAAAGCAGTACTTC
CASSLRGKQYF
>NA|TRBV5-5|TRBJ2-3|TRBD1|14
TGTGCCAGCAGCTCCGACAGGGGCACAGATACGCAGTATTTT
CASSSDRGTDTQYF
>few|TRBV5-4|TRBJ2-5|TRBD2|15
TGTGCCAGCAGCTCAAGCGGGAGGAGGGGAGAGACCCAGTACTTC
CASSSSGRRGETQYF
>few|TRBV7-8|TRBJ1-1|NA|15
TGTGCCAGCAGTCAATTCGTACAGGGATTCACTGAAGCTTTCTTT
CASSQFVQGFTEAFF
>few|TRBV4-3|TRBJ2-7|NA|15
TGCGCCAGCAGTTTAGAGAAGAGGGGCTCCTACGAGCAGTACTTC
CASSLEKRGSYEQYF
>once|TRBV7-6|TRBJ2-5|TRBD1|14
TGTGCCAGCAGTCCCGGGACAGGGTCCGAGACCCAGTACTTC
CASSPGTGSETQYF
>NA|TRBV6-6|TRBJ2-2|TRBD2|13
TGTGCCAGCAGTTCGGGACTAGCGTGGGAGCTGTTTTTT
CASSSGLAWELFF
>once|TRBV21-1|TRBJ2-7|NA|16
TGTGCCAGCAGCAAACGGAAGCGGGGGAACTCCTACGAGCAGTACTTC
CASSKRKRGNSYEQYF
>NA|TRBV4-1|TRBJ2-2|TRBD2|21
TGCGCCAGCAGCCATTACTCGGGACAGGGGACTAGCGGGAGTCGGGGCGGGGAGCTGTTTTTT
CASSHYSGQGTSGSRGGELFF
>NA|TRBV19|TRBJ2-5|NA|13
TGTGCCAGTAGTATAGGCAGGGAAGAGACCCAGTACTTC
CASSIGREETQYF
>NA|TRBV6-5|TRBJ1-3|NA|11
TGTGCCAGCAGAAAAGGAAACACCATATATTTT
CASRKGNTIYF
>few|TRBV11-2|TRBJ2-1|TRBD1|13
TGTGCCAGCAGCTTCGACAGGGCCAGCGAGCAGTTCTTC
CASSFDRASEQFF
>NA|TRBV18|TRBJ2-3|TRBD2|17
TGTGCCAGCTCCGAGGGACTAGCGGGTTTCGGCACAGATACGCAGTATTTT
CASSEGLAGFGTDTQYF
>NA|TRBV25-1|TRBJ1-2|NA|12
TGTGCCAGCAGTGCCTCGGACTGTGGCTACACCTTC
CASSASDCGYTF
>few|TRBV7-9|TRBJ1-6|NA|13
TGTGCCAGCAGGAGGGACGGACATTCACCCCTCCACTTT
CASRRDGHSPLHF
>NA|TRBV2|TRBJ1-1|NA|12
TGTGCCAGCCATAACTCGAACACTGAAGCTTTCTTT
CASHNSNTEAFF
>NA|TRBV6-1|TRBJ1-2|NA|13
TGTGCCAGCAGTTCCTCGGTGAAGAATGGCTACACCTTC
CASSSSVKNGYTF
>NA|TRBV11-2|TRBJ2-3|TRBD2|15
TGTGCCAGCAGCTCCCCGACTAGCAGCACAGATACGCAGTATTTT
CASSSPTSSTDTQYF
>NA|TRBV11-2|TRBJ1-3|NA|14
TGTGCCAGCAGCCCTGCAGGGGCAGGAAACACCATATATTTT
CASSPAGAGNTIYF
>NA|TRBV18|TRBJ1-1|NA|16
TGTGCCAGCTCACCACCGGTCCATACGGGAGGCACTGAAGCTTTCTTT
CASSPPVHTGGTEAFF
>NA|TRBV19|TRBJ1-2|TRBD1|16
TGTGCCAGTAGTTCCGGGACAGGGTTTGCTGCCTATGGCTACACCTTC
CASSSGTGFAAYGYTF
>NA|TRBV5-6|TRBJ2-7|NA|14
TGTGCCAGCAGCCCGCCCTCTGCCAGCCACGAGCAGTACTTC
CASSPPSASHEQYF
>once|TRBV6-1|TRBJ2-5|TRBD2|15
TGTGCCAGCAAGAAGGAGCGGGGGGGCGTCGAGACCCAGTACTTC
CASKKERGGVETQYF
>NA|TRBV30|TRBJ1-2|TRBD1|13
TGTGCCTGGAGTGACCAGGGGGCGGTTGGCTACACCTTC
CAWSDQGAVGYTF
>NA|TRBV7-2|TRBJ1-5|NA|13
TGTGCCAGCAGCTTAGAGGCGAATCAGCCCCAGCATTTT
CASSLEANQPQHF
>NA|TRBV6-6|TRBJ2-1|NA|13
TGTGCCAGCAGTCAGGGCCCCTACAATGAGCAGTTCTTC
CASSQGPYNEQFF
>once|TRBV6-5|TRBJ2-3|TRBD2|15
TGTGCCAGCAGAAATAGCGGGGCTAGCACAGATACGCAGTATTTT
CASRNSGASTDTQYF
>NA|TRBV11-2|TRBJ1-1|NA|13
TGTGCCAGCAGCTTAGCCTCGAACACTGAAGCTTTCTTT
CASSLASNTEAFF
>NA|TRBV6-1|TRBJ2-5|NA|13
TGTGCCAGCAGCGGGACAACCGAAGAGACCCAGTACTTC
CASSGTTEETQYF
>NA|TRBV19|TRBJ2-3|NA|15
TGTGCCAGTAGTATGGGTGGGACTAGCACAGATACGCAGTATTTT
CASSMGGTSTDTQYF
>NA|TRBV6-6|TRBJ1-4|TRBD1|15
TGTGCCAGCAGTACCCCGGACAGGGGTAATGAAAAACTGTTTTTT
CASSTPDRGNEKLFF
>NA|TRBV4-2|TRBJ1-1|NA|15
TGTGCCAGCACCTCGATGACCGGGGGCTGGACTGAAGCTTTCTTT
CASTSMTGGWTEAFF
>NA|TRBV2|TRBJ2-2|NA|13
TGTGCCAGCAGTGTGGAGGCCACCGGGGAGCTGTTTTTT
CASSVEATGELFF
>NA|TRBV28|TRBJ1-4|NA|14
TGTGCCAGCCTACCTAGAGGAGGGGTTGAAAAACTGTTTTTT
CASLPRGGVEKLFF
>NA|TRBV28|TRBJ1-1|TRBD1|15
TGTGCCAGCAGTTTCGGGACAGGCATGAACACTGAAGCTTTCTTT
CASSFGTGMNTEAFF